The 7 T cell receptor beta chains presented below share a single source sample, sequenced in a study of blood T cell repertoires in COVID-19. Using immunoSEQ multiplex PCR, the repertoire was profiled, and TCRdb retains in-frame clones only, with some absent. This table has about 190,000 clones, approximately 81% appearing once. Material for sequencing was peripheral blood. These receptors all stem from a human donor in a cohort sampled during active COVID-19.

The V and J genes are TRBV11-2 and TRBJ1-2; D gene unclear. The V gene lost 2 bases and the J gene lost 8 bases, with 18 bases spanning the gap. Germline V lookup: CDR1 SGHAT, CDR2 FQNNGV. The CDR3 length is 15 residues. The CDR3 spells CASSLSRVYGGGYTF. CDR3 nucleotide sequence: TGTGCCAGCAGCTTAAGCCGGGTATATGGCGGCGGCTACACCTTC.

Written as DNA, the CDR3 is TGTGCCAGCTCACCAAGAGTGAGGGAGACCCAGTACTTC. This sequence encodes CASSPRVRETQYF. The V and J genes are TRBV18 and TRBJ2-5, with no clear D. The ends were cut back, 2 bases at V and 5 bases at J, with 9 bases in the middle. Germline loops: CDR1 KGHSH, CDR2 LQKENI. CDR3 length equals 13 residues.

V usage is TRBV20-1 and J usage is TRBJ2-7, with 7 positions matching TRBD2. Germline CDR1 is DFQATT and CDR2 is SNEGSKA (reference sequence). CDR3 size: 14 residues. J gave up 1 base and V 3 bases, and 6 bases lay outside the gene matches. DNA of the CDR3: TGCAGTGCTAGTGGCGAGCGGGGATCCTACGAGCAGTACTTC. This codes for CSASGERGSYEQYF.

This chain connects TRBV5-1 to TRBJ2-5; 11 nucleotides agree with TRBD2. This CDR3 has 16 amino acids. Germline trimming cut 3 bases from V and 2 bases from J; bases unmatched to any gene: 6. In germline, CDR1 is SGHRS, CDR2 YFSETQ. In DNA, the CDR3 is TGCGCCAGCAGCTCACTAGCGGGAGTCGAGCAAGAGACCCAGTACTTC. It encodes CASSSLAGVEQETQYF. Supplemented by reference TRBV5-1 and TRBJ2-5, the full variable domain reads KAGVTQTPRYLIKTRGQQVTLSCSPISGHRSVSWYQQTPGQGLQFLFEYFSETQRNKGNFPGRFSGRQFSNSRSEMNVSTLELGDSALYLCASSSLAGVEQETQYFGPGTRLLVL.

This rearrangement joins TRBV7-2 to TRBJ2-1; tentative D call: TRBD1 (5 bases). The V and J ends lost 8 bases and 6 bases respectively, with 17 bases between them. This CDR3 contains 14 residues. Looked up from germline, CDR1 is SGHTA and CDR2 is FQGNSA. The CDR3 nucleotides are TGTGCCAGCGGGGCGACTCGACTTCTCAATGAGCAGTTCTTC. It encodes CASGATRLLNEQFF.

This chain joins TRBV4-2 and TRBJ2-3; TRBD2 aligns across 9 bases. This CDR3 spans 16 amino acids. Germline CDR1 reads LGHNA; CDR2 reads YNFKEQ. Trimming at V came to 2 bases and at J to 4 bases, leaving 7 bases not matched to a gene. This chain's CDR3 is CASSQRGGRVPDTQYF. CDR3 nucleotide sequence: TGTGCCAGCAGCCAACGGGGCGGGAGGGTCCCAGATACGCAGTATTTT.

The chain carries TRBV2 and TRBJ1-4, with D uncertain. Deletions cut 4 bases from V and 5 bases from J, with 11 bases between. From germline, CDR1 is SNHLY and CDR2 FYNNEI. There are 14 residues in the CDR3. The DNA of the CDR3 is TGTGCCAGCAGTGTAACACCAAAAAATGAAAAACTGTTTTTT. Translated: CASSVTPKNEKLFF.